This TCR beta chain was obtained from a study of blood T cell repertoires in COVID-19. Across the study: Samples taken during acute and convalescent COVID-19 were collected in the United States, Italy and Spain. PBMCs, B-cell-depleted T cells, or T cells provided the cDNA or gDNA that made up the material.

Seattle patients were enrolled while actively infected and followed longitudinally. Study processing details: Reference gene primers were amplified, and this amplification served to estimate nucleated cell counts. Data came from immunoSEQ multiplex PCR; TCRdb stores just in-frame clones and leaves some out. Clonal size and the V and J genes are those of that table, whereas D and trimming came from the DNA. This table has some 80,000 clones, 65% to 90% appearing once. Trimming removed 4 bases at V and 1 base at J, with 9 bases between. The germline CDR1 and CDR2 sequences are KGHDR and SFDVKD. The CDR3 contains 14 residues.

The chain carries TRBV24-1 and TRBJ1-1, with a weak D call TRBD1 (5 bases). The receptor was derived from a man in his forties or fifties with COVID-19, enrolled during active disease. The sequenced sample was peripheral blood. This chain's CDR3 is CATSEGGKNTEAFF. CDR3 coding DNA: TGTGCCACCAGTGAGGGGGGGAAGAACACTGAAGCTTTCTTT.